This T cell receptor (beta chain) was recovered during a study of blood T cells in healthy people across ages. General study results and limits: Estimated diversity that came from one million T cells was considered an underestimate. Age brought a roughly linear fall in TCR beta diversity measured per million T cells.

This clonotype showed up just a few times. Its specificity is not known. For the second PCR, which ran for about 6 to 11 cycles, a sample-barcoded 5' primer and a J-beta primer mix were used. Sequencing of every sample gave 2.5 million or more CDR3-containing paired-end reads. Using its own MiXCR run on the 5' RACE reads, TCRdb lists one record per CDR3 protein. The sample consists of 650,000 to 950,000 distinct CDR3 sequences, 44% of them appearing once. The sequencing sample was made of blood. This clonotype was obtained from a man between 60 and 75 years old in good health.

This chain's CDR3 is CASSDDRGDEQYF. The CDR3, as DNA: TGTGCCAGCAGTGACGACAGGGGTGACGAGCAGTACTTC. The chain employs TRBV25-1 and TRBJ2-4, with 8 nucleotides matching TRBD1. With the DNA end fitting TRBJ2-7 better, the J assignment may be wrong. The length of the CDR3 is 13 residues. Germline V CDR1 and CDR2: MGHDK, SYGVNS.